The TCR beta chain described here comes from a study of lymphopenia after photon versus proton radiotherapy. Points on this clone: Its target is not known.

Trimming cost V 4 bases and J 7 bases; bases outside gene matches: 9. The germline V gene encodes CDR1 SNHLY and CDR2 FYNNEI. CDR3 length equals 16 residues. Study-wide results and caveats: Authors raise, but do not show, better survival with proton therapy. Larger post-nadir TCR diversity loss correlated inversely with survival in deceased patients. Proton therapy kept repertoires fairly stable, unlike photons, which gained effector/memory cells. Oligoclonal CD8+ Temra expansion after nadir drove photon patients' diversity drop.

Sequencing was performed with immunoSEQ multiplex PCR; in TCRdb, only in-frame clones are kept and a portion is missing. The sample includes about 70,000 clones, 85% to 95% of them seen just once. Sample: peripheral blood, taken from a patient treated with photon-based radiotherapy. The chain combines TRBV2 with TRBJ2-2; 10 bases match TRBD1. The origin of this receptor is a woman in her forties with cholangiocarcinoma. CDR3 coding DNA: TGTGCCAGCAGTGTAGCCAGACAGGGGGCAGGCGGGGAGCTGTTTTTT. Protein product: CASSVARQGAGGELFF.